Described below is a single TCR beta chain sequence and its context. The sample originates from a study of blood T cell repertoires in COVID-19. Study as a whole: COVID-19 samples from acute and convalescent phases originated in the United States, Italy and Spain.

Participants, about 18 to 95 years old, spanned around 26 US areas. The germline CDR1 and CDR2 sequences are SEHNR and FQNEAQ (reference sequence). Trimming removed 5 bases from V and 7 bases from J, with 9 bases in between. This CDR3 has 13 residues. Using immunoSEQ multiplex PCR, the repertoire was profiled, and TCRdb retains in-frame clones only, with some absent. This sample yields about 250,000 clones, of which 70% to 90% are seen a single time; about 9.3% belongs to the top ten. This TCR was recovered from a woman between 50 and 59 years old with acute COVID-19. The J gene is TRBJ1-6, the V gene TRBV7-9; tentative D call: TRBD1 (5 bases). Sequenced material: PBMCs or T cells enriched from blood (not recorded which). The CDR3 DNA is TGTGCCAGCAGCGAGGAGGGGAATTCACCCCTCCACTTT. Its protein product is CASSEEGNSPLHF.